Listed below are T cell receptor beta chains from one sample, sequenced in a study of blood T cell repertoires in COVID-19. The table came from immunoSEQ multiplex PCR; TCRdb's copy has only in-frame clones and leaves some out. In the table there are 75,000 to 100,000 clones, roughly 83% of which are singletons. Sequencing was performed on peripheral blood. The receptors derive from a human donor in a cohort sampled during active COVID-19. The CDR3 runs from the conserved cysteine through the conserved F or W. A D gene is named only where the DNA matches it firmly. Clone size is not always given. Where it is, it says once, few, many or a class for expanded clones.

j_gene: TRBJ2-2; v_gene: TRBV5-1; len: 16; d_gene: TRBD2; abundance: .; CDR3aa: CASRQGLAGVTGELFF; CDR3nt: TGCGCCAGCAGACAGGGACTAGCGGGAGTAACCGGGGAGCTGTTTTTT
j_gene: TRBJ2-3; v_gene: TRBV18; len: 15; d_gene: TRBD2; abundance: .; CDR3aa: CASTRSSGSTDTQYF; CDR3nt: TGTGCCAGCACACGGTCTAGCGGGAGCACAGATACGCAGTATTTT
j_gene: TRBJ1-1; v_gene: TRBV6-2/TRBV6-3; len: 13; d_gene: .; abundance: .; CDR3aa: CASSLVENTEAFF; CDR3nt: TGTGCCAGCAGTTTGGTAGAGAACACTGAAGCTTTCTTT
j_gene: TRBJ2-3; v_gene: TRBV29-1; len: 13; d_gene: .; abundance: .; CDR3aa: CSVARDSTDTQYF; CDR3nt: TGCAGCGTGGCGCGGGATAGCACAGATACGCAGTATTTT
j_gene: TRBJ1-4; v_gene: TRBV5-4; len: 15; d_gene: TRBD1; abundance: .; CDR3aa: CASSVGQGVNEKLFF; CDR3nt: TGTGCCAGCAGCGTGGGACAGGGGGTTAATGAAAAACTGTTTTTT
j_gene: TRBJ1-2; v_gene: TRBV21-1; len: 15; d_gene: .; abundance: .; CDR3aa: CASSKGTGGKDGYTF; CDR3nt: TGTGCCAGCAGCAAAGGGACAGGGGGCAAGGATGGCTACACCTTC
j_gene: TRBJ1-2; v_gene: TRBV6-2/TRBV6-3; len: 14; d_gene: .; abundance: .; CDR3aa: CASSLLQANYGYTF; CDR3nt: TGTGCCAGCAGTCTATTACAGGCTAACTATGGCTACACCTTC
j_gene: TRBJ1-2; v_gene: TRBV6-5; len: 16; d_gene: TRBD1; abundance: .; CDR3aa: CASSYVPGQGNYGYTF; CDR3nt: TGTGCCAGCAGTTACGTCCCGGGACAGGGGAACTATGGCTACACCTTC
j_gene: TRBJ2-1; v_gene: TRBV5-6; len: 15; d_gene: .; abundance: .; CDR3aa: CASRLGTFPGNEQFF; CDR3nt: TGTGCCAGCAGATTGGGGACCTTTCCGGGGAATGAGCAGTTCTTC
j_gene: TRBJ2-6; v_gene: TRBV6-2/TRBV6-3; len: 15; d_gene: .; abundance: .; CDR3aa: CASSKSVSGANVLTF; CDR3nt: TGTGCCAGCAGCAAAAGCGTATCTGGGGCCAACGTCCTGACTTTC
j_gene: TRBJ1-5; v_gene: TRBV15; len: 14; d_gene: .; abundance: .; CDR3aa: CATAPGQSNQPQHF; CDR3nt: TGTGCCACCGCCCCAGGACAGAGCAATCAGCCCCAGCATTTT
j_gene: TRBJ1-4; v_gene: TRBV19; len: 15; d_gene: TRBD1; abundance: .; CDR3aa: CASSADRVENEKLFF; CDR3nt: TGTGCCAGTAGTGCAGACAGGGTCGAGAATGAAAAACTGTTTTTT
j_gene: TRBJ1-5; v_gene: TRBV7-2; len: 19; d_gene: TRBD1; abundance: .; CDR3aa: CASSLSFGQGYYSNQPQHF; CDR3nt: TGTGCCAGCAGCTTAAGTTTCGGACAGGGATATTATAGCAATCAGCCCCAGCATTTT
j_gene: TRBJ2-3; v_gene: TRBV5-4; len: 15; d_gene: .; abundance: .; CDR3aa: CASSLAPGSSDTQYF; CDR3nt: TGTGCCAGCAGCTTGGCCCCAGGCAGCTCAGATACGCAGTATTTT
j_gene: TRBJ1-6; v_gene: TRBV6-1; len: 15; d_gene: .; abundance: .; CDR3aa: CASSEQVPNNSPLHF; CDR3nt: TGTGCCAGCAGTGAACAAGTGCCTAATAATTCACCCCTCCACTTT
j_gene: TRBJ2-3; v_gene: TRBV19; len: 14; d_gene: .; abundance: .; CDR3aa: CASSISTSTDTQYF; CDR3nt: TGTGCCAGTAGTATCTCAACTAGCACAGATACGCAGTATTTT
j_gene: TRBJ2-7; v_gene: TRBV7-2; len: 20; d_gene: TRBD2; abundance: .; CDR3aa: CASSSAIPGLAPQSSYEQYF; CDR3nt: TGTGCCAGCAGCTCAGCGATACCGGGACTAGCACCTCAGAGCTCCTACGAGCAGTACTTC
j_gene: TRBJ1-4; v_gene: TRBV5-4; len: 16; d_gene: .; abundance: .; CDR3aa: CASSSTGDATNEKLFF; CDR3nt: TGTGCCAGCAGCTCGACAGGAGATGCAACTAATGAAAAACTGTTTTTT
j_gene: TRBJ1-6; v_gene: TRBV28; len: 14; d_gene: .; abundance: once; CDR3aa: CASRSGYWGSPLHF; CDR3nt: TGTGCCAGCAGATCAGGGTACTGGGGTTCACCCCTCCACTTT
j_gene: TRBJ2-7; v_gene: TRBV24-1; len: 16; d_gene: TRBD1; abundance: .; CDR3aa: CATSDPRQGVTYEQYF; CDR3nt: TGTGCCACCAGTGATCCCCGACAGGGGGTAACCTACGAGCAGTACTTC
j_gene: TRBJ1-4; v_gene: TRBV28; len: 15; d_gene: .; abundance: .; CDR3aa: CASSSTRQVREKLFF; CDR3nt: TGTGCCAGCAGTTCCACCCGGCAGGTTCGGGAAAAACTGTTTTTT
j_gene: TRBJ2-2; v_gene: TRBV7-2; len: 15; d_gene: .; abundance: .; CDR3aa: CASSFTGAGTGELFF; CDR3nt: TGTGCCAGCAGCTTTACGGGAGCCGGCACCGGGGAGCTGTTTTTT
j_gene: TRBJ2-3; v_gene: TRBV7-8; len: 18; d_gene: TRBD2; abundance: .; CDR3aa: CASSLIGSSGRGADTQYF; CDR3nt: TGTGCCAGCAGCTTGATCGGTTCTAGCGGGAGGGGGGCAGATACGCAGTATTTT
j_gene: TRBJ2-1; v_gene: TRBV5-8; len: 12; d_gene: .; abundance: .; CDR3aa: CASSFAGNEQFF; CDR3nt: TGTGCCAGCAGCTTTGCGGGGAATGAGCAGTTCTTC
j_gene: TRBJ2-2; v_gene: TRBV11-3; len: 16; d_gene: TRBD1; abundance: .; CDR3aa: CASSLEGQGRTGELFF; CDR3nt: TGTGCCAGCAGCTTAGAGGGACAGGGGCGGACCGGGGAGCTGTTTTTT
j_gene: TRBJ1-4; v_gene: TRBV4-1; len: 14; d_gene: .; abundance: once; CDR3aa: CASSPGEWNEKLFF; CDR3nt: TGCGCCAGCAGCCCGGGGGAGTGGAACGAAAAACTGTTTTTT
j_gene: TRBJ1-5; v_gene: TRBV19; len: 16; d_gene: TRBD1; abundance: once; CDR3aa: CASSGTGGGLGQPQHF; CDR3nt: TGTGCCAGTAGTGGGACAGGGGGAGGGCTGGGTCAGCCCCAGCATTTT
j_gene: TRBJ1-5; v_gene: TRBV18; len: 13; d_gene: TRBD1; abundance: .; CDR3aa: CASSHGQDQPQHF; CDR3nt: TGTGCCAGCTCACACGGACAGGATCAGCCCCAGCATTTT
j_gene: TRBJ1-1; v_gene: TRBV30; len: 14; d_gene: TRBD1; abundance: .; CDR3aa: CAWSVTGVRTEAFF; CDR3nt: TGTGCCTGGAGCGTGACAGGGGTGAGAACTGAAGCTTTCTTT
j_gene: TRBJ2-3; v_gene: TRBV5-4; len: 14; d_gene: TRBD2; abundance: .; CDR3aa: CASRRPGGADTQYF; CDR3nt: TGTGCCAGCAGGCGACCCGGGGGGGCAGATACGCAGTATTTT
j_gene: TRBJ1-2; v_gene: TRBV6-5; len: 16; d_gene: TRBD1; abundance: .; CDR3aa: CASSYIETGGPMGYTF; CDR3nt: TGTGCCAGCAGTTATATCGAAACAGGGGGCCCCATGGGCTACACCTTC
j_gene: TRBJ2-1; v_gene: TRBV7-7; len: 13; d_gene: TRBD2; abundance: few; CDR3aa: CASSLKAGDKQFF; CDR3nt: TGTGCTAGCAGCCTAAAAGCGGGAGATAAGCAGTTCTTC
j_gene: TRBJ1-6; v_gene: TRBV27; len: 13; d_gene: .; abundance: .; CDR3aa: CASSQYSNSPLHF; CDR3nt: TGTGCCAGCAGTCAGTACAGTAATTCGCCCCTCCACTTT
j_gene: TRBJ1-1; v_gene: TRBV25-1; len: 17; d_gene: TRBD1; abundance: .; CDR3aa: CASSEILWTGRRPEAFF; CDR3nt: TGTGCCAGCAGTGAAATCCTCTGGACAGGTCGGAGACCTGAAGCTTTCTTT
j_gene: TRBJ1-1; v_gene: TRBV2; len: 15; d_gene: .; abundance: .; CDR3aa: CASSEQGTSDTEAFF; CDR3nt: TGTGCCAGCAGTGAACAGGGGACATCAGACACTGAAGCTTTCTTT
j_gene: TRBJ2-6; v_gene: TRBV4-3; len: 16; d_gene: .; abundance: once; CDR3aa: CASSQDPGTGANVLTF; CDR3nt: TGCGCCAGCAGCCAAGATCCGGGGACTGGGGCCAACGTCCTGACTTTC
j_gene: TRBJ2-1; v_gene: TRBV7-2; len: 15; d_gene: TRBD1; abundance: .; CDR3aa: CASSQDRGLYNEQFF; CDR3nt: TGTGCCAGCAGCCAAGACAGGGGGCTCTACAATGAGCAGTTCTTC
j_gene: TRBJ1-1; v_gene: TRBV5-1; len: 15; d_gene: TRBD1; abundance: .; CDR3aa: CASSRGTGGNTEAFF; CDR3nt: TGCGCCAGCAGTCGTGGGACAGGGGGGAACACTGAAGCTTTCTTT
j_gene: TRBJ2-7; v_gene: TRBV7-2; len: 15; d_gene: TRBD1; abundance: .; CDR3aa: CASSLVTGGSYEQYF; CDR3nt: TGTGCCAGCAGCTTAGTGACAGGGGGTTCCTACGAGCAGTACTTC
j_gene: TRBJ1-2; v_gene: TRBV6-5; len: 14; d_gene: .; abundance: .; CDR3aa: CASSYSRAGYGYTF; CDR3nt: TGTGCCAGCAGTTACTCCCGGGCAGGGTATGGCTACACCTTC
j_gene: TRBJ1-1; v_gene: TRBV19; len: 15; d_gene: TRBD1; abundance: .; CDR3aa: CASSTDREWDTEAFF; CDR3nt: TGTGCCAGTAGTACCGACAGGGAATGGGACACTGAAGCTTTCTTT
j_gene: TRBJ2-7; v_gene: TRBV5-6; len: 16; d_gene: .; abundance: few; CDR3aa: CASSQKGRTEAYEQYF; CDR3nt: TGTGCCAGCAGCCAAAAAGGGAGGACGGAAGCCTACGAGCAGTACTTC
j_gene: TRBJ2-7; v_gene: TRBV19; len: 13; d_gene: .; abundance: .; CDR3aa: CASSPGQFYEQYF; CDR3nt: TGTGCCAGTAGCCCGGGACAATTTTACGAGCAGTACTTC
j_gene: TRBJ2-3; v_gene: TRBV10-3; len: 17; d_gene: TRBD2; abundance: .; CDR3aa: CATRQRSLAGLGDTQYF; CDR3nt: TGTGCCACCCGACAGCGATCACTAGCGGGCCTAGGGGATACGCAGTATTTT
j_gene: TRBJ1-2; v_gene: TRBV7-8; len: 12; d_gene: .; abundance: .; CDR3aa: CASSLVGDGYTF; CDR3nt: TGTGCCAGCAGCTTAGTCGGGGATGGCTACACCTTC
j_gene: TRBJ1-6; v_gene: TRBV6-5; len: 15; d_gene: .; abundance: .; CDR3aa: CASSYTREGNSPLHF; CDR3nt: TGTGCCAGCAGTTATACCAGGGAGGGTAATTCACCCCTCCACTTT
j_gene: TRBJ1-1; v_gene: TRBV5-1; len: 14; d_gene: .; abundance: .; CDR3aa: CASSLEVGGTEAFF; CDR3nt: TGCGCCAGCAGCTTGGAGGTGGGAGGGACTGAAGCTTTCTTT
j_gene: TRBJ2-7; v_gene: TRBV2; len: 14; d_gene: TRBD2; abundance: .; CDR3aa: CASSDSLASYEQYF; CDR3nt: TGTGCCAGCAGTGATTCACTAGCGAGCTACGAGCAGTACTTC
j_gene: TRBJ2-7; v_gene: TRBV28; len: 17; d_gene: TRBD1; abundance: .; CDR3aa: CASSLISSTGALGEQYF; CDR3nt: TGTGCCAGCAGCCTGATATCGTCGACAGGGGCCCTCGGCGAGCAGTACTTC
j_gene: TRBJ2-7; v_gene: TRBV5-1; len: 15; d_gene: TRBD1; abundance: .; CDR3aa: CASSSSGTGFVEQYF; CDR3nt: TGCGCCAGCAGCTCATCCGGGACAGGGTTTGTCGAGCAGTACTTC
j_gene: TRBJ2-5; v_gene: TRBV5-1; len: 13; d_gene: .; abundance: .; CDR3aa: CASSAEGAETQYF; CDR3nt: TGCGCCAGCAGCGCGGAAGGGGCAGAGACCCAGTACTTC